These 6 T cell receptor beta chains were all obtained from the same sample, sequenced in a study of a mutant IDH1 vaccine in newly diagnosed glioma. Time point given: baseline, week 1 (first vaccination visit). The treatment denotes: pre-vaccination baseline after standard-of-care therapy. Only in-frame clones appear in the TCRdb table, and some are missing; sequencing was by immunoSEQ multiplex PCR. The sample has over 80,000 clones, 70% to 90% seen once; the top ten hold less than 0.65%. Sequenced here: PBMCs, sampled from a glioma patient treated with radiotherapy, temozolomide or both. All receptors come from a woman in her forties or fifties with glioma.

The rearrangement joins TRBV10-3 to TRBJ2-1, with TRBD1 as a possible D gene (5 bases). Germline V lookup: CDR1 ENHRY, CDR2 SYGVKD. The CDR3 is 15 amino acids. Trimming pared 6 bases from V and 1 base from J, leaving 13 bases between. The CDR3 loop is CAIRPGAGSYNEQFF. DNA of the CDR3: TGTGCCATCAGGCCTGGGGCAGGGTCCTACAATGAGCAGTTCTTC.

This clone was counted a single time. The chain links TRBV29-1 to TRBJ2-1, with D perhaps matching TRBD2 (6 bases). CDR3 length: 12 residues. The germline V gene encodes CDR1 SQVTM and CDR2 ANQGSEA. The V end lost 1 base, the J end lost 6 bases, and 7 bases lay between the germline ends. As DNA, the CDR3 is TGCAGCGTTGAAGGGCGGGGCAATGAGCAGTTCTTC. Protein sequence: CSVEGRGNEQFF.

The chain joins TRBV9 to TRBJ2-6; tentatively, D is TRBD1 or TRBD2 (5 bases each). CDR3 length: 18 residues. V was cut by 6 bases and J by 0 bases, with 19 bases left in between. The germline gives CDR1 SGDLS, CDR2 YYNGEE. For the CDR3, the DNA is TGTGCCAGCAACCTTGGGACCTCTCTGAACTCTGGGGCCAACGTCCTGACTTTC. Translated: CASNLGTSLNSGANVLTF.

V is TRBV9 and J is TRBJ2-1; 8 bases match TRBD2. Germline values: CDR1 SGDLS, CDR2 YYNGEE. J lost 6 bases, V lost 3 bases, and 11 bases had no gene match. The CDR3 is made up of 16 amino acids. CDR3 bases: TGTGCCAGCAGCGCCTTGGCGGGAGGTATTCCCAATGAGCAGTTCTTC. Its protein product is CASSALAGGIPNEQFF.

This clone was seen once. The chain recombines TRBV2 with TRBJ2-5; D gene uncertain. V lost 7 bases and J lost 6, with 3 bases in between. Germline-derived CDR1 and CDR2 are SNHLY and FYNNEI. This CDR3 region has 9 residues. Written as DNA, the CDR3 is TGTGCCAGCATTCAGACCCAGTACTTC. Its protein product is CASIQTQYF.

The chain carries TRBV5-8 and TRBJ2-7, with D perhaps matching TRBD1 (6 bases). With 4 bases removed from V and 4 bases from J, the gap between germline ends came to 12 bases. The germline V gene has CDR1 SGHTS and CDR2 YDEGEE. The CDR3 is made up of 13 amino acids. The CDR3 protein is CASSPWTVYEQYF. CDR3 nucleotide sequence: TGTGCCAGCAGCCCCTGGACAGTTTACGAGCAGTACTTC.